What follows describes a single TCR beta chain. It was RNA transcripts that yielded the amplified TCR beta CDR3 regions. Primed by the HTBI set, a first-round RT-PCR was run on the TCR CDR3. MiXCR was run by TCRdb on the multiplex PCR reads, yielding one entry per CDR3 protein. The sample lists a few hundred thousand distinct CDR3 sequences, 15% to 17% occurring once. The data derive from a study of T cells in Graves' hyperthyroidism and ophthalmopathy. Trimming removed 7 bases from V and 7 bases from J, with 17 bases in between. The CDR3 loop spans 14 amino acids. CDR1 is LNHDA, CDR2 SQIVND, per germline (reference sequence).

This chain joins TRBV19 and TRBJ1-5; D gene ambiguous. The sample taken for sequencing was blood. This TCR was sampled from a woman aged 18-29 years with Graves' hyperthyroidism. CDR3 coding DNA: TGTGCCAGTACGACGGCTATCCATGACCAGCCCCAGCATTTT. Translating gives CASTTAIHDQPQHF.